What follows describes a single TCR beta chain. The sample belongs to a study of blood T cell repertoires in COVID-19. Per the original data handling: It was from reference gene primer amplification that nucleated cell counts were estimated. Profiled with immunoSEQ multiplex PCR; TCRdb holds only in-frame clones, not every one. D and trimming come from the DNA, and the V and J calls and clone size come from that table. There are about 330,000 clones in the sample; 92% occur only once, and around 20% lies in the top ten. The V end was cut by 10 bases, the J end by 9 bases, with 21 bases between. Germline CDR1 SEHNR, CDR2 FQNEAQ (reference sequence). The CDR3 loop spans 14 amino acids.

Specimen: PBMCs or T cells enriched from blood (not recorded which). The source of this sequence is a young woman who had recovered from COVID-19. The rearrangement links TRBV7-9 to TRBJ2-2, with a tentative D call TRBD2 (5 bases). CDR3 DNA: TGTGCCACGCCGGACGCTTCGAGGAGGCGGGAGCTGTTTTTT. Protein sequence: CATPDASRRRELFF. Using reference TRBV7-9 and TRBJ2-2 for the parts outside the CDR3, the full variable domain is DTGVSQNPRHKITKRGQNVTFRCDPISEHNRLYWYRQTLGQGPEFLTYFQNEAQLEKSRLLSDRFSAERPKGSFSTLEIQRTEQGDSAMYLCATPDASRRRELFFGEGSRLTVL.